The rows below give T cell receptor beta chains drawn from one sample of a study of CD8 T cells in Susac syndrome. TCRdb redid the calling of the immunoSEQ multiplex PCR reads with MiXCR, one entry per CDR3 protein. This table holds about 200,000 distinct CDR3 sequences, roughly 91% found once. The source material was CD4+ T cells from PBMCs. These receptor sequences come from a human donor with Susac syndrome. CDR3s include the opening cysteine and the closing phenylalanine or tryptophan. The D gene is left open where the match is weak. Clone size is stated in some rows and not others, as once, few, many or a class when expanded.

len	abundance	d_gene	v_gene	j_gene	CDR3aa	CDR3nt
15	.	.	TRBV7-3	TRBJ2-3	CASSSAGQTTDTQYF	TGTGCCAGCAGCTCCGCGGGACAGACCACAGATACGCAGTATTTT
15	.	TRBD1	TRBV30	TRBJ2-5	CAWSVGDRDLETQYF	TGTGCCTGGAGTGTTGGGGACAGGGACCTGGAGACCCAGTACTTC
14	.	TRBD2	TRBV19	TRBJ2-7	CASSNHGRPYEQYF	TGTGCCAGTAGCAATCACGGGAGGCCCTACGAGCAGTACTTC
16	once	TRBD1	TRBV5-6	TRBJ1-2	CASSLRGQGVPLGYTF	TGTGCCAGCAGCTTGCGGGGACAGGGGGTTCCGCTGGGCTACACCTTC
13	.	.	TRBV3-1	TRBJ2-5	CASSQNRKETQYF	TGTGCCAGCAGCCAGAACAGGAAAGAGACCCAGTACTTC
13	.	.	TRBV6-6	TRBJ1-1	CASSPVLNTEAFF	TGTGCCAGCAGCCCCGTTTTGAACACTGAAGCTTTCTTT
14	.	.	TRBV5-1	TRBJ2-7	CASSLGLTAYEQYF	TGCGCCAGCAGCTTGGGTCTTACAGCCTACGAGCAGTACTTC
14	.	TRBD1	TRBV20-1	TRBJ1-5	CSAWEQGKNQPQHF	TGCAGTGCTTGGGAACAGGGGAAAAATCAGCCCCAGCATTTT
14	.	TRBD2	TRBV2	TRBJ2-3	CASYGRALTDTQYF	TGTGCCAGCTACGGGAGGGCGCTCACAGATACGCAGTATTTT
15	.	TRBD1	TRBV12-5	TRBJ1-4	CASGNPGQGDEKLFF	TGTGCTAGTGGCAACCCGGGACAGGGTGATGAAAAACTGTTTTTT
14	.	.	TRBV12-3/TRBV12-4	TRBJ2-5	CASRVEGAGETQYF	TGTGCCAGCAGGGTGGAGGGGGCCGGGGAGACCCAGTACTTC
19	.	TRBD1	TRBV6-1	TRBJ1-6	CASRTDPGQGVGVHSPLHF	TGTGCCAGCAGGACAGACCCGGGACAGGGGGTTGGAGTGCATTCACCCCTCCACTTT
15	once	TRBD2	TRBV29-1	TRBJ2-7	CSVGGTSGGAYEQYF	TGCAGCGTTGGGGGGACTAGCGGGGGGGCCTACGAGCAGTACTTC
16	.	.	TRBV6-5	TRBJ1-2	CASSFQGVGNNYGYTF	TGTGCCAGCAGTTTCCAAGGAGTCGGAAATAACTATGGCTACACCTTC
11	few	.	TRBV2	TRBJ2-7	CASIGDYEQYF	TGTGCCAGCATTGGGGACTACGAGCAGTACTTC
11	.	.	TRBV6-1	TRBJ2-7	CASSDVYEQYF	TGTGCCAGCAGTGACGTTTACGAGCAGTACTTC
14	once	TRBD1	TRBV18	TRBJ1-5	CASSPPDRNQPQHF	TGTGCCAGCTCACCACCGGACAGGAATCAGCCCCAGCATTTT
12	.	.	TRBV2	TRBJ2-1	CASSPSRNEQFF	TGTGCCAGCAGTCCATCTAGGAATGAGCAGTTCTTC
13	.	TRBD1	TRBV29-1	TRBJ1-1	CSVEVPTGREAFF	TGCAGCGTTGAAGTTCCGACAGGGAGAGAAGCTTTCTTT
18	.	.	TRBV30	TRBJ1-5	CAWSVQWQEGHGNQPQHF	TGTGCCTGGAGTGTACAATGGCAGGAGGGCCATGGCAATCAGCCCCAGCATTTT
18	.	.	TRBV29-1	TRBJ2-6	CSVAFWGYFISGANVLTF	TGCAGCGTTGCATTTTGGGGATATTTCATTTCTGGGGCCAACGTCCTGACTTTC
15	.	TRBD2	TRBV20-1	TRBJ2-7	CSGSGLADLSYEQYF	TGCAGTGGCTCGGGACTAGCGGACCTCTCCTACGAGCAGTACTTC
15	few	TRBD2	TRBV20-1	TRBJ2-7	CSAKSVAGGSYEQYF	TGCAGTGCAAAAAGTGTAGCGGGAGGATCCTACGAGCAGTACTTC
15	once	.	TRBV7-2	TRBJ1-2	CASSPGSNPNYGYTF	TGTGCCAGCAGCCCGGGGAGTAACCCTAACTATGGCTACACCTTC
15	.	.	TRBV12-3/TRBV12-4	TRBJ2-1	CASSLPDRIYNEQFF	TGTGCCAGCAGTTTACCCGACAGGATTTACAATGAGCAGTTCTTC
15	.	.	TRBV28	TRBJ1-4	CASSSSGQLGEKLFF	.
17	.	.	TRBV15	TRBJ2-3	CATRMGGAHPSTDTQYF	TGTGCCACCAGAATGGGGGGGGCCCACCCTAGCACAGATACGCAGTATTTT
17	.	TRBD2	TRBV6-2/TRBV6-3	TRBJ2-7	CASIRGLAGEGAYEQYF	TGTGCCAGCATCAGAGGACTAGCGGGAGAAGGGGCCTACGAGCAGTACTTC
14	.	TRBD1	TRBV3-1	TRBJ1-3	CASSSPGTGNTIYF	TGTGCCAGCAGCTCCCCCGGGACAGGGAACACCATATATTTT
15	.	TRBD1	TRBV3-1	TRBJ1-2	CASSQATGGSYGYTF	TGTGCCAGCAGCCAAGCGACAGGGGGATCCTATGGCTACACCTTC
14	.	TRBD2	TRBV28	TRBJ2-2	CASIAGGNSGELFF	TGTGCCAGCATCGCGGGAGGTAACTCCGGGGAGCTGTTTTTT
15	.	TRBD2	TRBV7-6	TRBJ2-3	CASSLSAGSTDTQYF	TGTGCCAGCAGCTTATCAGCGGGGTCCACAGATACGCAGTATTTT
15	.	TRBD2	TRBV6-5	TRBJ2-1	CASSYGSGFVDEQFF	TGTGCCAGCAGTTACGGTAGCGGGTTTGTGGATGAGCAGTTCTTC
13	.	.	TRBV9	TRBJ2-2	CASSVGDTGELFF	TGTGCCAGCAGCGTAGGCGACACCGGGGAGCTGTTTTTT
15	.	.	TRBV7-8	TRBJ2-7	CASSLGAGGGYEQYF	TGTGCCAGCAGCTTAGGGGCAGGCGGAGGGTACGAGCAGTACTTC
16	.	TRBD1	TRBV24-1	TRBJ2-7	CATSEPTNRGINEQYF	TGTGCCACCAGTGAGCCTACAAACAGGGGGATCAACGAGCAGTACTTC
15	.	.	TRBV27	TRBJ1-5	CASSFLADSNQPQHF	TGTGCCAGCAGTTTTCTTGCGGACAGCAATCAGCCCCAGCATTTT
12	.	TRBD1	TRBV11-2	TRBJ1-2	CASRDRAYGYTF	TGTGCCAGCAGGGACAGGGCGTATGGCTACACCTTC
14	.	TRBD1	TRBV20-1	TRBJ1-2	CSASAGGFFYGYTF	TGCAGTGCTAGCGCAGGGGGCTTTTTCTATGGCTACACCTTC
14	.	.	TRBV28	TRBJ2-1	CASSLPQGVDEQFF	TGTGCCAGCAGTTTACCGCAGGGTGTAGATGAGCAGTTCTTC
14	.	TRBD1	TRBV29-1	TRBJ2-1	CSASRDRKYNEQFF	TGCAGCGCTAGTCGGGACAGAAAGTACAATGAGCAGTTCTTC
13	.	TRBD1	TRBV28	TRBJ2-5	CASRTQGAGTQYF	TGTGCCAGCAGGACACAGGGGGCTGGGACCCAGTACTTC
16	.	TRBD2	TRBV13	TRBJ2-2	CASSLAGTRNTGELFF	TGTGCCAGCAGCCTCGCCGGGACTAGAAACACCGGGGAGCTGTTTTTT
13	.	.	TRBV7-2	TRBJ1-2	CASSLVSLYGYTF	TGTGCCAGCAGCTTAGTAAGCCTCTATGGCTACACCTTC
12	.	TRBD1	TRBV20-1	TRBJ2-5	CSAGTGQETQYF	TGCAGTGCTGGGACAGGCCAAGAGACCCAGTACTTC
14	once	.	TRBV3-1	TRBJ2-7	CASSQDGKVRRQYF	TGTGCCAGCAGCCAAGATGGTAAGGTTCGCCGGCAGTACTTC
13	once	.	TRBV15	TRBJ1-5	CATSGGGGQPQHF	TGTGCCACCAGCGGAGGGGGTGGCCAGCCCCAGCATTTT
13	once	.	TRBV5-1	TRBJ2-7	CASSPPGQGEQYF	TGCGCCAGCAGCCCTCCGGGACAAGGCGAGCAGTACTTC
14	.	TRBD1	TRBV20-1	TRBJ1-2	CSATGQGENYGYTF	TGCAGTGCAACCGGACAGGGCGAGAACTATGGCTACACCTTC
13	few	TRBD1	TRBV5-6	TRBJ1-3	CASSRTGGNTIYF	TGTGCCAGCAGCCGGACAGGGGGAAACACCATATATTTT